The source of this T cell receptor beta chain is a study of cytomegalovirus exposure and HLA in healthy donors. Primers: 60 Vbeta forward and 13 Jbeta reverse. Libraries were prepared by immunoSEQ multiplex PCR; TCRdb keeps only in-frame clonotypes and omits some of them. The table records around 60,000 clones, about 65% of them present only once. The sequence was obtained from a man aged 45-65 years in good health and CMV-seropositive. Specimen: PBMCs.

The CDR3, as DNA: TGCAGCGTGGCATATCAGGGGGCGATCGACACTGAAGCTTTCTTT. It yields the protein CSVAYQGAIDTEAFF. V usage is TRBV29-1 and J usage is TRBJ1-1, with 8 nucleotides matching TRBD1. CDR1 and CDR2 from the germline V gene are SQVTM and ANQGSEA. V shed 6 bases, J shed 3 bases, and the junction held 12 bases outside the gene matches. The CDR3 has 15 amino acids.